These 25 T cell receptor beta chains came from one sample sequenced in a study of beta chain features in type 1 diabetes. The authors reverse transcribed all of the isolated RNA, so sequencing captured expressed TCRB transcripts. TCRdb keeps only in-frame clones here, not all; method: immunoSEQ multiplex PCR. This sample has more than 300,000 clones, with over 12% found just once. The specimen sequenced was naive CD4+ T cells from blood. The receptors originated from a woman aged 18-29 years in good health.

The gene calls are TRBV2 and TRBJ2-7; 11 bases align to TRBD1. V shed 4 bases, J shed 5 bases, and the junction held 4 bases outside the gene matches. Germline V gene lookup returns CDR1 SNHLY and CDR2 FYNNEI. This CDR3 contains 14 residues. CDR3 bases: TGTGCCAGCAGTGGGACAGGGGGCCGGGACGAGCAGTACTTC. This translates into CASSGTGGRDEQYF.

The chain joins TRBV28 to TRBJ2-7; 7 bases are a match to TRBD1. The V and J ends lost 4 bases and 0 bases, in that order; junction bases with no gene match: 6. This CDR3 comprises 15 residues. Germline CDR1 is MDHEN and CDR2 is SYDVKM. DNA of the CDR3: TGTGCCAGCAGTTCGCCCGGGACAGTCTCCTACGAGCAGTACTTC. Residues: CASSSPGTVSYEQYF.

The chain joins TRBV23-1 to TRBJ2-6; 9 nucleotides align to TRBD1. TRBV23-1 is an open reading frame whose function is uncertain. The trim removed 3 bases at V and 0 bases at J, leaving 9 bases unmatched. The CDR3 is made up of 19 amino acids. The CDR3 sequence: CASSHEERTGASGANVLTF. The CDR3 region has the DNA TGCGCCAGCAGTCATGAGGAGAGGACAGGGGCCTCTGGGGCCAACGTCCTGACTTTC.

In DNA form, the CDR3 reads TGTGCCAGCAGCCTGGGGGGACAGGGGAAAGAGACCCAGTACTTC. This gives the protein CASSLGGQGKETQYF. V is TRBV7-2 and J is TRBJ2-5; 10 bases agree with TRBD1. V shed 5 bases and J 3 bases; nucleotides not matched to a gene: 6. Germline loops: CDR1 SGHTA, CDR2 FQGNSA. CDR3 length: 15 amino acids.

This chain uses TRBV9 with TRBJ2-7; TRBD1 might be the D (5 bases). V lost 2 bases to trimming and J lost 11 bases, with 20 bases between them. CDR1 SGDLS and CDR2 YYNGEE come from the germline V gene. The CDR3 covers 14 residues. The CDR3 bases are TGTGCCAGCAGCGTGGGGCTCGACGCCAGGGTGAAGTACTTC. It encodes CASSVGLDARVKYF.

The V gene is TRBV4-1, the J gene TRBJ2-7; tentative D call: TRBD1 (5 bases). The V gene lost 4 bases and the J gene lost 3 bases, with 7 bases spanning the gap. This CDR3 spans 12 amino acids. Germline lookup yields CDR1 MGHRA and CDR2 YSYEKL. For the CDR3, the DNA is TGCGCCAGCAGCCCCCAGGGCTACGAGCAGTACTTC. Its protein is CASSPQGYEQYF.

This sequence joins TRBV18 and TRBJ1-4; D unresolved. There are 11 residues in the CDR3. V lost 10 bases, J lost 8 bases, and 11 bases lay in between. Germline V lookup: CDR1 KGHSH, CDR2 LQKENI. CDR3 DNA sequence: TGTGCCACCCGGGAAGTGGAAAAACTGTTTTTT. This encodes CATREVEKLFF. Together with reference TRBV18 and TRBJ1-4, the CDR3 gives the full variable domain: NAGVMQNPRHLVRRRGQEARLRCSPMKGHSHVYWYRQLPEEGLKFMVYLQKENIIDESGMPKERFSAEFPKEGPSILRIQQVVRGDSAAYFCATREVEKLFFGSGTQLSVL.

The V call is TRBV6-6, the J call TRBJ1-1; possible D gene TRBD1, 6 bases. The V end lost 5 bases, the J end lost 9 bases, and 13 bases lay between the germline ends. The CDR3 spans 12 residues. Germline V gives CDR1 MNHNY, CDR2 SVGAGI (reference sequence). CDR3 region: CASSNRASQAFF. DNA for the CDR3: TGTGCCAGCAGTAACAGGGCGAGCCAAGCTTTCTTT.

The rearrangement links TRBV6-5 to TRBJ1-5, with unresolved D. The CDR3 has 14 amino acids. V was shortened by 2 bases and J by 7 bases, with 12 bases between the two germline ends. CDR1 is MNHEY, CDR2 SVGAGI, per germline. CDR3 residues: CASSYRGSGQPQHF. CDR3 nucleotides: TGTGCCAGCAGTTACCGGGGAAGTGGGCAGCCCCAGCATTTT.

This clone came up a few times. The CDR3 bases are TGCGCCAGCAGCCAAGGCGGGGCGGTGGAGACCCAGTACTTC. Encoded protein: CASSQGGAVETQYF. V gene TRBV4-3 combines with J gene TRBJ2-5; maybe TRBD2 (6 bases). In germline, CDR1 is LGHNA, CDR2 YSLEER. CDR3 length: 14 amino acids. Between the trimmed V and J ends, which lost 1 base and 5 bases, there was a span of 11 bases.

The V gene is TRBV27, the J gene TRBJ2-5, with 14 bases identical to TRBD2. Trimming cost V 5 bases and J 9 bases; bases outside gene matches: 8. CDR1 is MNHEY, CDR2 SMNVEV, per germline (reference sequence). The CDR3 length is 15 residues. Here the CDR3 DNA reads TGTGCCAGCAGTCCCGGACTAGCGGGAGGCCAGGCCCAGTACTTC. Translating it yields CASSPGLAGGQAQYF.

This chain joins TRBV28 and TRBJ2-7; 7 positions match TRBD1. CDR1 is MDHEN, CDR2 SYDVKM, per germline. J gave up 5 bases and V 5 bases, and 3 bases lay outside the gene matches. The CDR3 is made up of 12 amino acids. For the CDR3, the DNA is TGTGCCAGCAGTGACAGGGTCCACGAGCAGTACTTC. Protein: CASSDRVHEQYF. The full variable domain, completed using reference TRBV28 and TRBJ2-7, is DVKVTQSSRYLVKRTGEKVFLECVQDMDHENMFWYRQDPGLGLRLIYFSYDVKMKEKGDIPEGYSVSREKKERFSLILESASTNQTSMYLCASSDRVHEQYFGPGTRLTVT.

The chain employs TRBV5-1 and TRBJ2-3, with 11 bases that match TRBD2. V was pared by 4 bases and J by 1 base, with 5 bases of the junction left unmatched. Per the germline V gene, CDR1 is SGHRS and CDR2 is YFSETQ. This CDR3 has 16 amino acids. In DNA form, the CDR3 reads TGCGCCAGCAGCGTACTAGCGGGAGTAGGCACAGATACGCAGTATTTT. Its translation is CASSVLAGVGTDTQYF.

V is TRBV30 and J is TRBJ2-5, with D possibly matching TRBD2 (6 bases). CDR3 length: 15 residues. Germline values: CDR1 GTSNPN, CDR2 SVGIG (reference sequence). Deletions cut 0 bases from V and 5 bases from J, with 16 bases between. The CDR3 nucleotides are TGTGCCTGGAGTGTGCACGGAGGGCCGGGTGAGACCCAGTACTTC. This sequence encodes CAWSVHGGPGETQYF. Looking up the rest from reference TRBV30 and TRBJ2-5 gives the full variable domain: SQTIHQWPATLVQPVGSPLSLECTVEGTSNPNLYWYRQAAGRGLQLLFYSVGIGQISSEVPQNLSASRPQDRQFILSSKKLLLSDSGFYLCAWSVHGGPGETQYFGPGTRLLVL.

This clone was detected a few times. The chain employs TRBV27 and TRBJ2-2, with 9 bases aligning to TRBD2. Germline CDR1 and CDR2: MNHEY and SMNVEV (reference sequence). This CDR3 is 15 amino acids long. J gave up 7 bases and V 4 bases, and 7 bases lay outside the gene matches. CDR3 DNA sequence: TGTGCCAGCAGTTATCGGAGCGGGAGGTACGGGGAGCTGTTTTTT. Protein product: CASSYRSGRYGELFF.

The V call is TRBV29-1, the J call TRBJ2-5; possibly TRBD2 for D (6 bases). This CDR3 contains 14 residues. The germline V gene encodes CDR1 SQVTM and CDR2 ANQGSEA. Trimming stripped 3 bases from V and 1 base from J, with 12 bases between. For the CDR3, the DNA is TGCAGCGTTGATGGCGGGGCGATCCAAGAGACCCAGTACTTC. Its translation is CSVDGGAIQETQYF.

The V call is TRBV6-5, the J call TRBJ2-5, with 8 bases identical to TRBD1. The V and J ends lost 2 bases and 2 bases, in that order; junction bases with no gene match: 4. The CDR3 spans 15 residues. The germline V gene encodes CDR1 MNHEY and CDR2 SVGAGI. The CDR3 here is CASSYDRGEQETQYF. CDR3 DNA sequence: TGTGCCAGCAGTTACGACAGGGGCGAGCAAGAGACCCAGTACTTC.

The chain carries TRBV10-3 and TRBJ1-5; tentative D call: TRBD1 (5 bases). Germline CDR1 ENHRY, CDR2 SYGVKD. CDR3 length: 13 amino acids. Trimming took 8 bases from V and 5 from J, leaving 13 bases between them. CDR3 DNA: TGTGCCATCTCGGGGGAGCCCGATCAGCCCCAGCATTTT. Translated, it gives CAISGEPDQPQHF.

This clone was seen a handful of times. The chain joins TRBV7-9 to TRBJ1-3, with D maybe TRBD1 (6 bases). This CDR3 has 17 amino acids. Trimming took off 5 bases at V and 1 base at J, with 18 bases between the two ends. Germline loops: CDR1 SEHNR, CDR2 FQNEAQ (reference sequence). Here the CDR3 DNA reads TGTGCCAGCAGCCCAGGACAGAATCCCTCTTCTGGAAACACCATATATTTT. Translating it yields CASSPGQNPSSGNTIYF.

This clone was observed a handful of times. At the DNA level, this CDR3 is encoded by other sequences in the same sample as well. This rearrangement joins TRBV9 to TRBJ2-1; 7 nucleotides agree with TRBD2. With 0 bases clipped from V and 2 bases from J, the junction kept 2 bases outside the gene matches. Germline CDR1 SGDLS, CDR2 YYNGEE. There are 15 residues in the CDR3. CDR3: CASSVGAGAYNEQFF. The CDR3 region has the DNA TGTGCCAGCAGCGTAGGGGCGGGGGCCTACAATGAGCAGTTCTTC.

The genes are TRBV11-2 and TRBJ2-5; the match to TRBD2 covers 10 bases. Germline V gene data show CDR1 as SGHAT and CDR2 as FQNNGV. V gave up 0 bases and J gave up 6 bases; unmatched junction bases: 10. CDR3 length: 17 residues. The CDR3 DNA reads as TGTGCCAGCAGCTTAGACAGAGGGGCTAGCGGGAGAAAGACCCAGTACTTC. It codes for CASSLDRGASGRKTQYF.

This clone was seen only a few times. The chain has TRBV28 and TRBJ2-4; TRBD2 is a possible D gene (6 bases). CDR1 is MDHEN, CDR2 SYDVKM, per germline. The germline V and J ends were trimmed by 3 bases and 7 bases, with 16 bases remaining between them. This CDR3 comprises 15 residues. CDR3 loop: CASSFYGREQNIQYF. The CDR3 nucleotides are TGTGCCAGCAGTTTCTACGGGAGAGAGCAGAACATTCAGTACTTC.

V usage is TRBV6-5 and J usage is TRBJ2-7; tentatively, D is TRBD2 (6 bases). Trimming took off 0 bases at V and 3 bases at J, with 15 bases between the two ends. CDR3 size: 16 residues. Germline lookup yields CDR1 MNHEY and CDR2 SVGAGI. The CDR3 region is CASSYSTASVFYEQYF. The DNA of the CDR3 is TGTGCCAGCAGTTACTCGACGGCTAGCGTCTTCTACGAGCAGTACTTC.

A remark on this clone: The sample contains more than one DNA sequence encoding this CDR3. The chain carries TRBV10-3 and TRBJ2-7; TRBD1 agrees at 8 bases. From germline, CDR1 is ENHRY and CDR2 SYGVKD. V trimming: 2 bases; J trimming: 1 base; junction bases outside the gene matches: 4. This CDR3 comprises 15 residues. The CDR3 bases are TGTGCCATCAGTGAGAGACAGGGGAGTTCCTACGAGCAGTACTTC. This encodes CAISERQGSSYEQYF.

V is TRBV15 and J is TRBJ2-1; D may be TRBD1 (6 bases). CDR3 length: 15 residues. The germline V gene encodes CDR1 LNHNV and CDR2 YYDKDF (reference sequence). The ends were cut back, 3 bases at V and 1 base at J, with 10 bases in the middle. The CDR3 here is CATSSRGGSYNEQFF. CDR3 sequence (DNA): TGTGCCACCAGCAGCCGAGGGGGTTCCTACAATGAGCAGTTCTTC.